This TCR beta chain was identified in a study of beta chain features in type 1 diabetes. The overall study: Over all samples combined, some 110 million sorted cells were examined. General study results and limits: Naive, central memory and regulatory TCRB repertoires appeared more similar among patients than healthy donors.

Concerning this clone itself: Its antigen is unidentified.

The isolated RNA, all of it, was reverse transcribed, so expressed TCRB transcripts were what got sequenced. The data were produced by immunoSEQ multiplex PCR, yet TCRdb's version contains in-frame clones alone and is incomplete. The sample holds about 250,000 clones, over 12% seen once. Each population that was sorted was more than 98% pure. The TCR sequence derives from a woman in her 40s in good health. Sequencing used naive CD4+ T cells from blood.

CDR3: CASSLRVGSSPLHF. CDR3 DNA sequence: TGTGCCAGCAGCCTGAGGGTTGGTAGTTCACCCCTCCACTTT. The rearrangement uses TRBV7-8 and TRBJ1-6; D gene ambiguous. The ends were cut back, 5 bases at V and 9 bases at J, with 14 bases in the middle. The length of the CDR3 is 14 residues. Germline V gives CDR1 SGHVS, CDR2 FQNEAQ.